This T cell receptor (beta chain) derives from a study of blood T cell repertoires in COVID-19. Study summary: COVID-19 samples collected from the United States, Italy and Spain covered acute and convalescent phases. PBMCs, B-cell-depleted T cells, or T cells were the source of the cDNA or gDNA that made up the material.

This clone has only one observation. The germline V gene encodes CDR1 SGHRS and CDR2 YFSETQ. CDR3 length: 13 amino acids. Trimming took 4 bases from V and 1 from J, leaving 7 bases between them. As handled by the study authors: How many nucleated cells were present was estimated from reference gene primer amplification. Sequencing was performed with immunoSEQ multiplex PCR; in TCRdb, only in-frame clones are kept and a portion is missing. That table is the source of V, J and clone size, and D and trimming were worked out from the DNA. This table has about 220,000 clones, around four fifths appearing once.

This chain uses TRBV5-1 with TRBJ2-3; unclear D gene. The sequenced sample was peripheral blood. This sequence originates from an older woman who had recovered from COVID-19. The CDR3 sequence is CASSEQGTDTQYF. For the CDR3, the DNA is TGCGCCAGCAGCGAACAAGGCACAGATACGCAGTATTTT.